The T cell receptor (beta chain) described here comes from a study of blood T cells in healthy people across ages. Whole-study findings and limits: Long-lived and aged donors differed, with more naive CD4+ cells and higher diversity in the long-lived. Per million T cells, TCR beta diversity dropped about linearly as age rose.

By its share, this clonotype is medium-sized. What it binds is unknown. PCR was performed a second time for about 7 to 12 cycles using a sample-barcoded 5' primer and a J-beta primer mix. TCRdb re-called the 5' RACE reads through MiXCR, storing one row per CDR3 protein. Of approximately 580,000 distinct CDR3 sequences listed, 24% are singletons. The length of the CDR3 is 13 residues. Germline V gives CDR1 DFQATT, CDR2 SNEGSKA (reference sequence). V was clipped by 1 base and J by 5 bases; unmatched bases: 3. Separately, the same data were catalogued under a study of T cells of mothers and their children. From that report: Versus unrelated pairs, overlap was slightly higher in related mother-child pairs, without reaching significance.

The rearrangement uses TRBV20-1 and TRBJ2-7; 9 bases map to TRBD1. Specimen: blood. The sequence derives from a boy aged 5 to 17 in good health. CDR3 amino acids: CSARGDRDHEQYF. CDR3 bases: TGCAGTGCTAGAGGGGACAGGGACCACGAGCAGTACTTC.